This T cell receptor (beta chain) originates from a study of shared clonotypes between healthy human individuals. The CDR3 spans 14 residues. Losses at the gene ends were 3 bases for V and 3 bases for J; bases not matched to a gene: 5. The germline gives CDR1 MNHEY, CDR2 SMNVEV (reference sequence). The naive CD8 population came from CD45RO-negative cells selected for CCR7, without terminally differentiated effector memory CD45RA+ cells. Every subset had its genomic DNA shared out evenly among several immunoSEQ plates. TCRdb keeps only in-frame clones here, not all; method: immunoSEQ multiplex PCR. The sample carries about 800,000 clones, roughly 96% recorded once.

The sequence came from a man aged 25-45 years in good health. The chain links TRBV27 to TRBJ2-7; 7 bases are a match to TRBD2. Specimen: naive CD8+ T cells sorted from blood. The CDR3 DNA reads TGTGCCAGCAGTTTCCGGCGGGAGTACTACGAGCAGTACTTC. Translated, it gives CASSFRREYYEQYF.